One sample yielded the 21 T cell receptor beta chains listed below, sequenced in a study of blood T cell repertoires in COVID-19. Clones were sequenced by immunoSEQ multiplex PCR, and TCRdb holds only the in-frame ones, with some missing. This table holds about 240,000 clones, roughly 91% found once. The sample was PBMCs or T cells enriched from blood (not recorded which). The receptors stem from a man aged 40-49 years who had recovered from COVID-19.

The rearrangement joins TRBV28 to TRBJ2-7, with D possibly TRBD2 on 5 matching bases. V was pared by 10 bases and J by 2 bases, with 18 bases between. This CDR3 is built from 14 residues. The V gene's germline CDR1 is MDHEN and CDR2 SYDVKM. The CDR3 region has the DNA TGTGCCATTGATAAGAATAGCGAGACCTACGAGCAGTACTTC. It encodes CAIDKNSETYEQYF. Complete variable domain (other parts from reference TRBV28 and TRBJ2-7): DVKVTQSSRYLVKRTGEKVFLECVQDMDHENMFWYRQDPGLGLRLIYFSYDVKMKEKGDIPEGYSVSREKKERFSLILESASTNQTSMYLCAIDKNSETYEQYFGPGTRLTVT.

V gene TRBV28 combines with J gene TRBJ1-2, with D possibly matching TRBD1 (5 bases). Trimming stripped 1 base from V and 4 bases from J, with 22 bases between. Germline lookup yields CDR1 MDHEN and CDR2 SYDVKM. CDR3 length: 18 residues. This chain's CDR3 is CASSLLNVGQGIGYGYTF. The CDR3 DNA reads as TGTGCCAGCAGTTTATTAAATGTAGGGCAGGGTATTGGCTATGGCTACACCTTC.

The chain couples TRBV7-2 to TRBJ2-3; D not certain. Germline CDR1 reads SGHTA; CDR2 reads FQGNSA. V was cut by 5 bases and J by 0 bases, with 12 bases left in between. The length of the CDR3 is 15 residues. The CDR3 region has the DNA TGTGCCAGCAGCCTTTCCTCGTCGAGCACAGATACGCAGTATTTT. Encoded protein: CASSLSSSSTDTQYF.

The chain couples TRBV29-1 to TRBJ2-5; the D is unclear. This CDR3 comprises 12 residues. CDR1 and CDR2 (germline): SQVTM, ANQGSEA. The germline V and J ends were trimmed by 3 bases and 5 bases, with 10 bases remaining between them. CDR3 sequence: CSVDQVRETQYF. DNA for the CDR3: TGCAGCGTTGATCAGGTTAGGGAGACCCAGTACTTC.

V gene TRBV7-2 combines with J gene TRBJ2-3; 9 nucleotides align to TRBD1. This CDR3 is 17 amino acids long. Trimming removed 0 bases from V and 2 bases from J; junction bases left unmatched: 6. Per germline, CDR1 SGHTA and CDR2 FQGNSA. The CDR3 reads CASSLATGGWPTDTQYF. CDR3 sequence (DNA): TGTGCCAGCAGCTTAGCGACAGGGGGATGGCCCACAGATACGCAGTATTTT.

The table lists this clone with a count of one. CDR3 loop: CASSQDRRGEQYF. In DNA, the CDR3 is TGTGCCAGCAGCCAGGACCGCCGGGGGGAGCAGTACTTC. The chain couples TRBV6-5 to TRBJ2-7; D possibly corresponds to TRBD2 (6 bases). V lost 6 bases and J lost 7, with 16 bases in between. This CDR3 contains 13 residues. Germline CDR1 reads MNHEY; CDR2 reads SVGAGI.

The chain is built from TRBV6-1 and TRBJ1-1, with unresolved D. CDR3 size: 15 residues. Per germline, CDR1 MNHNS and CDR2 SASEGT. The V end lost 1 base, the J end lost 6 bases, and 15 bases lay between the germline ends. The CDR3 sequence: CASSEGTRGSAEAFF. For the CDR3, the DNA is TGTGCCAGCAGTGAAGGAACCCGAGGGTCGGCTGAAGCTTTCTTT.

This clone was detected many times. The chain couples TRBV2 to TRBJ1-1; D uncertain. Germline-derived CDR1 and CDR2 are SNHLY and FYNNEI. The CDR3 is made up of 13 amino acids. V shed 3 bases and J shed 4 bases, with 9 bases lying between them. For the CDR3, the DNA is TGTGCCAGCAGTGATAGAGGCGGCACTGAAGCTTTCTTT. Protein: CASSDRGGTEAFF.

This clone has just a few counts. The same CDR3 arises from other DNA sequences in this sample as well. The CDR3 DNA is TGTGCCAGCAGTCTGACGGGGAACACTGAAGCTTTCTTT. Its protein is CASSLTGNTEAFF. The V gene is TRBV6-5, the J gene TRBJ1-1, with D hard to call. This CDR3 spans 13 amino acids. V was trimmed by 5 bases and J by 1 base, leaving 8 bases between them. Germline V gene sequence: CDR1 MNHEY, CDR2 SVGAGI.

This clone was observed once. CDR3 amino acids: CASSPHTESPLHF. The CDR3 DNA reads as TGTGCCAGCAGTCCCCACACCGAATCACCCCTCCACTTT. V gene TRBV12-3 or TRBV12-4 combines with J gene TRBJ1-6; D remains ambiguous. This CDR3 spans 13 amino acids. V dropped 5 bases and J dropped 10 bases, with 12 bases sitting between them.

This chain uses TRBV12-3 or TRBV12-4 with TRBJ2-1; D uncertain. V gave up 6 bases and J gave up 8 bases, with 14 bases separating them. The CDR3 sequence is 13 residues long. In nucleotides, the CDR3 is TGTGCCAGCAGCACGGAGCTTGGCGATGAGCAGTTCTTC. This translates into CASSTELGDEQFF.

The rearrangement uses TRBV23-1 and TRBJ2-3; TRBD1 agrees at 10 bases. TRBV23-1 is an ORF, with its function uncertain. There are 14 residues in the CDR3. After removal of 6 bases from V and 2 bases from J, the junction contained 2 bases not matched to a gene. Here the CDR3 reads CASRTGGNTDTQYF. DNA of the CDR3: TGCGCCAGCAGGACAGGGGGCAACACAGATACGCAGTATTTT.

The J gene is TRBJ1-4, the V gene TRBV5-6; 11 nucleotides match TRBD1. CDR1 is SGHDT and CDR2 is YYEEEE in the germline V gene. The CDR3 totals 16 residues. The J segment lost 8 bases and the V segment lost 1 base, leaving 7 bases of the junction unmatched. The CDR3 nucleotides read TGTGCCAGCAGCTTGCCGAGGACAGGGGGCGCGGAAAAACTGTTTTTT. Translated: CASSLPRTGGAEKLFF.

This sequence joins TRBV7-2 and TRBJ2-3; the match to TRBD2 covers 7 bases. V gave up 4 bases and J gave up 1 base; unmatched junction bases: 2. The CDR3 has 14 residues. Germline V gives CDR1 SGHTA, CDR2 FQGNSA. CDR3 bases: TGTGCCAGCAGCTGGGACTACCGCACAGATACGCAGTATTTT. Translation gives CASSWDYRTDTQYF.

This sequence joins TRBV7-9 and TRBJ1-1; no firm D call. The V gene lost 3 bases and the J gene lost 4 bases, with 6 bases spanning the gap. CDR3 length equals 12 residues. Germline assignment: CDR1 SEHNR and CDR2 FQNEAQ (reference sequence). The CDR3 loop reads CASSLSSTEAFF. The CDR3 nucleotides read TGTGCCAGCAGCTTGTCGAGCACTGAAGCTTTCTTT.

The J gene is TRBJ2-1, the V gene TRBV5-4, with a possible D match to TRBD1 (6 bases). The germline V gene encodes CDR1 SGHNT and CDR2 YYREEE (reference sequence). The CDR3 totals 12 residues. Trimming removed 2 bases at V and 9 bases at J, with 9 bases between. The CDR3 region has the DNA TGTGCCAGCAGCTTACAAGGGGGTGAGCAGTTCTTC. This translates into CASSLQGGEQFF.

This clone has only one observation. This chain links TRBV6-6 with TRBJ1-2; D not resolved. Germline V lookup: CDR1 MNHNY, CDR2 SVGAGI (reference sequence). Trimming left V 5 bases short and J 4 bases short, with 23 bases between. There are 17 residues in the CDR3. CDR3 DNA sequence: TGTGCCAGCAGTCCGGCGGGAAACACGCGGCGATCCTATGGCTACACCTTC. The encoded protein is CASSPAGNTRRSYGYTF.

The chain links TRBV4-1 to TRBJ1-2, with TRBD1 identical over 7 bases. V shed 1 base, J shed 6 bases, and the junction held 11 bases outside the gene matches. The germline V gene has CDR1 MGHRA and CDR2 YSYEKL. CDR3 length: 16 residues. The CDR3 here is CASSQGQGVFYDGYTF. The CDR3 region has the DNA TGCGCCAGCAGCCAAGGGCAGGGGGTGTTTTACGATGGCTACACCTTC.

The chain links TRBV7-9 to TRBJ2-2, with D maybe TRBD1 (6 bases). Trimming cost V 4 bases and J 3 bases, with 9 bases left between them. Germline assignment: CDR1 SEHNR and CDR2 FQNEAQ (reference sequence). The CDR3 has 14 residues. In nucleotides, the CDR3 is TGTGCCAGCAGCTGGGACACCGACACCGGGGAGCTGTTTTTT. Translated: CASSWDTDTGELFF.

This chain connects TRBV20-1 to TRBJ2-7, with TRBD1 matching over 7 bases. Germline assignment: CDR1 DFQATT and CDR2 SNEGSKA (reference sequence). The CDR3 has 11 amino acids. V lost 5 bases, J lost 5 bases, and 3 bases stayed unmatched. CDR3 bases: TGCAGTGCTCCCACAGGGGACGAGCAGTACTTC. As protein: CSAPTGDEQYF.

The chain combines TRBV5-1 with TRBJ2-4, with D unresolved. Germline V gene sequence: CDR1 SGHRS, CDR2 YFSETQ. V gave up 1 base and J gave up 1 base, with 9 bases separating them. CDR3 length: 15 residues. The CDR3 region has the DNA TGCGCCAGCAGCTTGAACACCGGGGCCAAAAACATTCAGTACTTC. This codes for CASSLNTGAKNIQYF.